This TCR beta chain emerged from a study of shared clonotypes between healthy human individuals. Study details: In total, the donors were two women and three men aged 18 to 49.

Of note for this clone: The antigen is undetermined.

Study results and limitations: Of the naive CD4 clonotypes, roughly 5.5% were shared across a handful of donors.

Germline CDR1 is KGHSH and CDR2 is LQKENI. Trimming left V 2 bases short and J 11 bases short, with 15 bases between. CDR3 size: 13 residues. The authors ran the assay at deep level. Here immunoSEQ multiplex PCR was the method, and the copy in TCRdb shows in-frame clones only, minus some. This sample carries 500,000 or so clones, roughly 95% of them seen once, and the ten largest clones take approximately 0.06%. This sequence joins TRBV18 and TRBJ2-5; D may be TRBD2 (6 bases). This sequence originates from a woman between 25 and 40 years old in good health. Source material: naive CD4+ T cells sorted from blood. Subset of the sample: CD45RA+ positively selected. The CDR3 nucleotides are TGTGCCAGCTCACCAGGGGCGGCCCGGGAGCAGTACTTC. Its protein product is CASSPGAAREQYF.